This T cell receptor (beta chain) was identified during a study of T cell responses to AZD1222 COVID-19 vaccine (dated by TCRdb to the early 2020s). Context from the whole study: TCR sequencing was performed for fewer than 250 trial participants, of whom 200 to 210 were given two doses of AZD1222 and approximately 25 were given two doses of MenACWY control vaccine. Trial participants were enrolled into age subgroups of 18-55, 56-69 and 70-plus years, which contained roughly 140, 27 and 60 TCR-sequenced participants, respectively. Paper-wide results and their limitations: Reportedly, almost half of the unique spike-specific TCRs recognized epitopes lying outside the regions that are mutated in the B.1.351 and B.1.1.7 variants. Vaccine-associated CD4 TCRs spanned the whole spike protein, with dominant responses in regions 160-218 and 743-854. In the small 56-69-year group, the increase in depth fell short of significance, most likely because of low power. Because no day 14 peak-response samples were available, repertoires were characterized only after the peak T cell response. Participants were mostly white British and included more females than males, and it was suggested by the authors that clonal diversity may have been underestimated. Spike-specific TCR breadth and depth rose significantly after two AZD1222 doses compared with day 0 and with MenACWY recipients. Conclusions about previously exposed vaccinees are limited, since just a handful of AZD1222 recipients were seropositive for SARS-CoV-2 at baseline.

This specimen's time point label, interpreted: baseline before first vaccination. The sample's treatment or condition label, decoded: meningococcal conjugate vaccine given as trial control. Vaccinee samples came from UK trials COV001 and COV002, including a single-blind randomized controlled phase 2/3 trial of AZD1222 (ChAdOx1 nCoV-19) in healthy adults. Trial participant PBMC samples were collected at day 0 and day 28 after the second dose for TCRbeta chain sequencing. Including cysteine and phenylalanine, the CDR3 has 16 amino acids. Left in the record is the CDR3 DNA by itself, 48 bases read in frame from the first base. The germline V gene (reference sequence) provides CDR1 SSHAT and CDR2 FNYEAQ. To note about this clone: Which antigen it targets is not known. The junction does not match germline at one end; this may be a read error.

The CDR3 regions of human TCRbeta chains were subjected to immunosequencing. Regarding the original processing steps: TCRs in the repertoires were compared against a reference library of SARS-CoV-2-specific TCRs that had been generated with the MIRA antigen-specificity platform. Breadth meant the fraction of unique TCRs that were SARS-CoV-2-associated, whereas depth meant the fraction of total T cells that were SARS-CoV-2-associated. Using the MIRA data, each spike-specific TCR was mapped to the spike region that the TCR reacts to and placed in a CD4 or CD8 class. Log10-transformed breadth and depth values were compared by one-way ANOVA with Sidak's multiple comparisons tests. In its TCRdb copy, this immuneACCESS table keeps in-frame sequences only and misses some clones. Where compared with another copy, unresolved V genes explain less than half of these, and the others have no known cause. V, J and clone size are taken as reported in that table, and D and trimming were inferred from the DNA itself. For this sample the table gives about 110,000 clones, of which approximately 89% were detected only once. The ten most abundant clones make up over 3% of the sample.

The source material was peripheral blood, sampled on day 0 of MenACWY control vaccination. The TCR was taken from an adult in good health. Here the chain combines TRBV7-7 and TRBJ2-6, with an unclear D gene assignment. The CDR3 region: CASSQGPFSGANVLTF. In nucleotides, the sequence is TGTGCTAGCAGCCAAGGCCCGTTCTCTGGGGCCAACGTCCTGACTTTC.